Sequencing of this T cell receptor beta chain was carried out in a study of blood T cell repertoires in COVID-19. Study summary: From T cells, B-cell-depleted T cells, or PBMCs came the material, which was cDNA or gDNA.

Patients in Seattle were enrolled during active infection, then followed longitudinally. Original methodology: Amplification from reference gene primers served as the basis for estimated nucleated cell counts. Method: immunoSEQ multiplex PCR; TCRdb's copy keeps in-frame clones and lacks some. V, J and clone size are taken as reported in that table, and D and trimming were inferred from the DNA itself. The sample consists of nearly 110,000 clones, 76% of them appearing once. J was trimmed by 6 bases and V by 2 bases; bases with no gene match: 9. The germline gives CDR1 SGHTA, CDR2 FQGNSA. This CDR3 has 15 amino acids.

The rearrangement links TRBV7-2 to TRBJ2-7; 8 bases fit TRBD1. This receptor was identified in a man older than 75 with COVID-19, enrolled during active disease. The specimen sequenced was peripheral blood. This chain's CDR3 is CASSLQGARYSEQYF. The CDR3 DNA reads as TGTGCCAGCAGCTTACAGGGGGCGCGATATAGCGAGCAGTACTTC.